This record concerns one TCR beta chain sequence. Its antigen is still unknown. This sample was included in a study of T-cell memory formation after mild COVID-19. Turning to the study itself: Largely donor-specific sequence clusters came from two donors.

Amplification by 5'RACE using constant-segment primers produced TCR alpha and TCR beta cDNA libraries that carried sample barcodes and UMIs. TCRdb reanalysed the 5' RACE reads using MiXCR and keeps one entry per CDR3 protein. The data show 550,000 to 700,000 distinct CDR3 sequences, approximately 19% seen once. Points from the study as a whole: CM and EM subsets held most contracting CD4+ clones; EMRA held CD8+ ones.

This CDR3 comprises 14 residues. V trimming: 3 bases; J trimming: 6 bases; junction bases outside the gene matches: 7. Looked up from germline, CDR1 is SGHTA and CDR2 is FQGNSA. The sequence came from an adult woman who had mild COVID-19 (a few samples of this study predate the infection). Cell type and time point are not known. The sequenced material came from PBMCs or a T cell subset sorted from them (not recorded which). The chain is built from TRBV7-2 and TRBJ1-2; 7 bases agree with TRBD1. The CDR3 is CASSFYDRANGYTF. Here the CDR3 DNA reads TGTGCCAGCAGCTTCTACGACAGGGCGAATGGCTACACCTTC.